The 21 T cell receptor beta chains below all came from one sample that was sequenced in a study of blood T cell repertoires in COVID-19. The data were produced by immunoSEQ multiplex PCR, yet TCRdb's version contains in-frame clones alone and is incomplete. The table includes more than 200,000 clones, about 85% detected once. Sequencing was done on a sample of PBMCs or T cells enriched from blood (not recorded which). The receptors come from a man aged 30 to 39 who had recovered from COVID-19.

In DNA form, the CDR3 reads TGTGCCAGCGACAGGGGGCTTTACAATGAGCAGTTCTTC. It specifies CASDRGLYNEQFF. The gene calls are TRBV6-5 and TRBJ2-1; 10 positions match TRBD1. The CDR3 covers 13 residues. V was clipped by 8 bases and J by 4 bases; unmatched bases: 2. From germline, CDR1 is MNHEY and CDR2 SVGAGI.

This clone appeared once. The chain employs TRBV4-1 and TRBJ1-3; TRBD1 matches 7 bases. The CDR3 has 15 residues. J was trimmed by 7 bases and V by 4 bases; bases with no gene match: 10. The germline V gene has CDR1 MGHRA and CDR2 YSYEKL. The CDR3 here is CASSLTGSLINTIYF. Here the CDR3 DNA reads TGCGCCAGCAGCCTGACAGGGTCTCTCATCAACACCATATATTTT.

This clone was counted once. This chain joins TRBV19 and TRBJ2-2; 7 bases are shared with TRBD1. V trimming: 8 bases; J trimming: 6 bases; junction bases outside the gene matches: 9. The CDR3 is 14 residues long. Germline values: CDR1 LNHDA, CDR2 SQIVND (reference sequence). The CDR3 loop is CASEGQSLAGELFF. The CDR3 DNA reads TGTGCCAGTGAGGGACAGAGCTTGGCCGGGGAGCTGTTTTTT.

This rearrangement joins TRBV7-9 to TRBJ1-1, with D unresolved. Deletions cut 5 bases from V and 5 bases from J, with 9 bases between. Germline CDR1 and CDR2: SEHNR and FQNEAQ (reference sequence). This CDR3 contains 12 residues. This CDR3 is CASSNSQTEAFF. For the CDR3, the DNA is TGTGCCAGCAGCAACTCGCAAACTGAAGCTTTCTTT. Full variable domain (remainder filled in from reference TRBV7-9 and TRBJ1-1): DTGVSQNPRHKITKRGQNVTFRCDPISEHNRLYWYRQTLGQGPEFLTYFQNEAQLEKSRLLSDRFSAERPKGSFSTLEIQRTEQGDSAMYLCASSNSQTEAFFGQGTRLTVV.

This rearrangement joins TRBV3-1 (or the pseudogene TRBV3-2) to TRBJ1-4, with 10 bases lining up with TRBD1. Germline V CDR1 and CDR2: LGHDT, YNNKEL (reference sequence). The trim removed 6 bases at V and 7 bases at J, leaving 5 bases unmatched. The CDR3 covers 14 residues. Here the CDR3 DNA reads TGTGCCAGCAGTCCGACAGGGGGCGGTGAAAAACTGTTTTTT. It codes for CASSPTGGGEKLFF.

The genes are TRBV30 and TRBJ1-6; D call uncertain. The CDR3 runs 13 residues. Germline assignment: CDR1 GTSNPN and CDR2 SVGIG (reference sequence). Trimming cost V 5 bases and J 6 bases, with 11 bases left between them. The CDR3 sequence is CAWATGFNSPLHF. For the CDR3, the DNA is TGTGCCTGGGCGACGGGATTTAATTCACCCCTCCACTTT.

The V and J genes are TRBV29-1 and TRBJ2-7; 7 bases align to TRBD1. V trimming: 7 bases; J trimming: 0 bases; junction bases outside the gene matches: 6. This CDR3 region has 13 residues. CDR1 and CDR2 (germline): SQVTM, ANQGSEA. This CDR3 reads CSALGQSSYEQYF. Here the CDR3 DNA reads TGCAGCGCCCTGGGACAGAGCTCCTACGAGCAGTACTTC.

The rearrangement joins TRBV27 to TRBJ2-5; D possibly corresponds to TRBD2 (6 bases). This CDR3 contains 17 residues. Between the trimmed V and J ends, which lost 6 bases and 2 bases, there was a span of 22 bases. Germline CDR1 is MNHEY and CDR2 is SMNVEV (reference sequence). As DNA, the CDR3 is TGTGCCAGCAGCACCTTCCTAGCGTTGGCAAATCAAGAGACCCAGTACTTC. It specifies CASSTFLALANQETQYF.

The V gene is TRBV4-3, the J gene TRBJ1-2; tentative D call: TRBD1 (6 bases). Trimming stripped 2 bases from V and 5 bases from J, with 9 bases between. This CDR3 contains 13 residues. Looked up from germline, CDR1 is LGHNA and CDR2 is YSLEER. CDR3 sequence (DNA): TGCGCCAGCAGCCAACACACAGGGTATGGCTACACCTTC. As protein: CASSQHTGYGYTF.

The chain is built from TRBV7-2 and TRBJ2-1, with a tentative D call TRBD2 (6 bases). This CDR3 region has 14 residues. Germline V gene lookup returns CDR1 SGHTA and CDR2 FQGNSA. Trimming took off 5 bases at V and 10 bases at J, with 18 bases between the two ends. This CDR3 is CASSLGGRVSEQFF. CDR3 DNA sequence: TGTGCCAGCAGCCTCGGGGGAAGGGTAAGCGAGCAGTTCTTC.

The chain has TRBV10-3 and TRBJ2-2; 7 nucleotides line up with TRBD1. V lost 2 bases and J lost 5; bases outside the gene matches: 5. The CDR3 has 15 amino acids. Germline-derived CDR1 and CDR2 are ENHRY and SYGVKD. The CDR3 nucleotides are TGTGCCATCAGTGAGCTTTACAGGGGTACCGGGGAGCTGTTTTTT. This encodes CAISELYRGTGELFF.

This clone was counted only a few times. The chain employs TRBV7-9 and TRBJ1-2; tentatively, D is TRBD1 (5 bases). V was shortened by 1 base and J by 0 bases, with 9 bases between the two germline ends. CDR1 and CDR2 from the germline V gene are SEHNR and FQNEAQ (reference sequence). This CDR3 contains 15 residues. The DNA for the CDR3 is TGTGCCAGCAGCTTAGAGGCCAGGGCTAACTATGGCTACACCTTC. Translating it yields CASSLEARANYGYTF. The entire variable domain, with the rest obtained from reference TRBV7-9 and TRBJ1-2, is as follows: DTGVSQNPRHKITKRGQNVTFRCDPISEHNRLYWYRQTLGQGPEFLTYFQNEAQLEKSRLLSDRFSAERPKGSFSTLEIQRTEQGDSAMYLCASSLEARANYGYTFGSGTRLTVV.

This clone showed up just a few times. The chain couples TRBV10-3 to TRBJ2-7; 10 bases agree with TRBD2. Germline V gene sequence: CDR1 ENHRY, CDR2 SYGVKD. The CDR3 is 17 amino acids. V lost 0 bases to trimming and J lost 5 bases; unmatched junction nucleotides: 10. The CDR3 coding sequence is TGTGCCATCAGTGAGTCCTATACTAGCGGGACCTTGGACGAGCAGTACTTC. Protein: CAISESYTSGTLDEQYF.

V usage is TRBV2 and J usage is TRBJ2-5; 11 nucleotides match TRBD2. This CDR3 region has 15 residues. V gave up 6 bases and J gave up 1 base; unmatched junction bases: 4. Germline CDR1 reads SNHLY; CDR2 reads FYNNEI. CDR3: CASRRLAGTQETQYF. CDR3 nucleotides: TGTGCCAGCAGAAGACTAGCGGGAACCCAAGAGACCCAGTACTTC.

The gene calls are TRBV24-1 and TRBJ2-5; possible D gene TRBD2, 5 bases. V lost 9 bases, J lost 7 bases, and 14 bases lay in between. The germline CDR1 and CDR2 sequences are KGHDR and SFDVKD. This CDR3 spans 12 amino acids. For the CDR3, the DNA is TGTGCCACCGAGAGAGACGGAGGGACCCAGTACTTC. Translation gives CATERDGGTQYF.

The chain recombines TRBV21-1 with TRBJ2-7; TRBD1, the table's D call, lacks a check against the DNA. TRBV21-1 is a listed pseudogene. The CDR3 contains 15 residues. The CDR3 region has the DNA TGTGCCAGCAGGGACAACAGGGTCGCCTCCGGGGAGCAGTACTTC. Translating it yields CASRDNRVASGEQYF.

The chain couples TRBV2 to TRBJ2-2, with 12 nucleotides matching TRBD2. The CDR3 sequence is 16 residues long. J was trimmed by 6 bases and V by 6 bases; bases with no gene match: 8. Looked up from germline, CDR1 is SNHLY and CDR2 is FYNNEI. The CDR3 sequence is CASRVTSGSSSGELFF. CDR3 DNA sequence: TGTGCCAGCAGGGTGACTAGCGGGAGCAGTTCCGGGGAGCTGTTTTTT.

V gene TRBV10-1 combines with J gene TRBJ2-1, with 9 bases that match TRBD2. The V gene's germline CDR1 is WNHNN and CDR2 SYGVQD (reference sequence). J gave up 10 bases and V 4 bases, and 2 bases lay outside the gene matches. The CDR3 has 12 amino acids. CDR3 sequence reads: CASSGGGEEQFF. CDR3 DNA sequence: TGCGCCAGCAGTGGCGGGGGGGAAGAGCAGTTCTTC.

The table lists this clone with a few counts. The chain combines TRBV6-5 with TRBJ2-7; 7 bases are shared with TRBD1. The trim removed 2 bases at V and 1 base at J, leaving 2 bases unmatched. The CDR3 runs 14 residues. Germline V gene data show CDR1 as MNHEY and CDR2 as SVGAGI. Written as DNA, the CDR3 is TGTGCCAGCAGTTACCAGGGACAGTCCTACGAGCAGTACTTC. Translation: CASSYQGQSYEQYF.

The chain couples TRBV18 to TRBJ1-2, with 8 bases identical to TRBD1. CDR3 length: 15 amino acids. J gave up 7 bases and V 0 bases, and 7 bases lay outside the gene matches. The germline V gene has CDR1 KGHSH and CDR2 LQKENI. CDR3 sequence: CASSPPHQGASGYTF. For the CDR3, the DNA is TGTGCCAGCTCACCACCGCATCAGGGGGCAAGTGGCTACACCTTC.

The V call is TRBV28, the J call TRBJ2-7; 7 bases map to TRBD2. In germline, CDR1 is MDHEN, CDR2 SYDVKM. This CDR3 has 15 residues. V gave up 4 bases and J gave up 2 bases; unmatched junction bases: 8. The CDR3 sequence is CASSSPSLAAYEQYF. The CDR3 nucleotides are TGTGCCAGCAGTTCCCCCTCTCTAGCGGCCTACGAGCAGTACTTC.